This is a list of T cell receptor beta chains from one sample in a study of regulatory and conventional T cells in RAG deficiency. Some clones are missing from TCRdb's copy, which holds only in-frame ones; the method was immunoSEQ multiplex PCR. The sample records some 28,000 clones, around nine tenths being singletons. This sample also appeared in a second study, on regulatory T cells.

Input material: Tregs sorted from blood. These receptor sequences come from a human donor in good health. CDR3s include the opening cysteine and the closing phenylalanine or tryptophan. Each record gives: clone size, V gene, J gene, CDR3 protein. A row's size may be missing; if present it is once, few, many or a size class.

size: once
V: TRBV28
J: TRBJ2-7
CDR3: CASSSPGRGVYEQYF

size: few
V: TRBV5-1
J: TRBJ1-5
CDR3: CASSAGTGRNQPQHF

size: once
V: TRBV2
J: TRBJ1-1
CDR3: CATMRAGLSTEAFF

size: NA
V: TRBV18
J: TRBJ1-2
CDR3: CASSQTGYGYTF

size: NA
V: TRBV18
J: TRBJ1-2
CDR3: CASSAREGNYGYTF

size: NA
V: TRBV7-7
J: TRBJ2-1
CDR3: CASSPGLAGAGEQFF

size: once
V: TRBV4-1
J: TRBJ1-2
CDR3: CASSQDVTLYGYTF

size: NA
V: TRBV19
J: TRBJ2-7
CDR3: CASSIRKAISTYEQYF

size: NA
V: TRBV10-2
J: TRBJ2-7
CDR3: CASSRWGGTYEQYF

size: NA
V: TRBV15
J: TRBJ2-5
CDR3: CATSHTTGLRETQYF

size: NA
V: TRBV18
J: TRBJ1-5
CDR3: CASSPQANQPQHF

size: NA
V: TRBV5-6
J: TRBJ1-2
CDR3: CASSWTRNYGYTF

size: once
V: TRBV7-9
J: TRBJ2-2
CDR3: CARGQDSNTGELFF

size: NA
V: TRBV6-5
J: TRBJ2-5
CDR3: CASSYRGNRGQETQYF

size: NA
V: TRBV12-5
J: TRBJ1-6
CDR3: CASVTGGAGNSPLHF

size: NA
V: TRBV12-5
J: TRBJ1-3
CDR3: CASGLGQFGNTIYF

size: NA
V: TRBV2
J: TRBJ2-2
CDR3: CASSEESSRSGELFF

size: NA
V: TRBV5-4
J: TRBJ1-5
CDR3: CASSLNGRGNQPQHF

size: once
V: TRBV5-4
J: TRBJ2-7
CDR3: CASSFESGREQYF

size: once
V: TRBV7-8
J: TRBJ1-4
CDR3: CASKDRGREKLFF

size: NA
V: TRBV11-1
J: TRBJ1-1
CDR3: CASSLLGRTEAFF

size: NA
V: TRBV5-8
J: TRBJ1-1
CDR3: CASSFPGWGTEAFF

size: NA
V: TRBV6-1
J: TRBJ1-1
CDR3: CATAMGGMNTEAFF

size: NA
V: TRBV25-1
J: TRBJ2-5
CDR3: CASRVPTSGGGETQYF

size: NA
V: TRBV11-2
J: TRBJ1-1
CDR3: CASSPRMVTEAFF

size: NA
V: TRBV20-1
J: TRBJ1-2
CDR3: CSPGTAYGYTF

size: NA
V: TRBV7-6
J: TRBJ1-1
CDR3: CASSQGSVGTEAFF

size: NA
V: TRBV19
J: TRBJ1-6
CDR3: CASSRRQINSPLHF

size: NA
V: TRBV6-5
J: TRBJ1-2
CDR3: CASRSTGRYGYTF

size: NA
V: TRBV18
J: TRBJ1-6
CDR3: CASSIEEGLTPLHF

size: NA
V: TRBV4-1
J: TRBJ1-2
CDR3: CASSQGGGYTF

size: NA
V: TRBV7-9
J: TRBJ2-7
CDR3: CASSLAGRAKQYF

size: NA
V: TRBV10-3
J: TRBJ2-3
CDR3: CAIRTGAPTDTQYF

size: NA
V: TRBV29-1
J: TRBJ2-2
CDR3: CSGRGTGELFF

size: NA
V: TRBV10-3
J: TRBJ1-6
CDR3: CAISGGGSRSPLHF

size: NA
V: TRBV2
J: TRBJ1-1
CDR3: CASVWGFTGMNTEAFF

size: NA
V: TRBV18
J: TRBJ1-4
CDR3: CASSPLPFGRGNEKLFF

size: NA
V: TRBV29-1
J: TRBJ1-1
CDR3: CSVDRGYTEAFF

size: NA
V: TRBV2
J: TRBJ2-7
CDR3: CASRALGGVEQYF

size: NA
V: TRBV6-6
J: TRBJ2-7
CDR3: CASSYRGAYEQYF

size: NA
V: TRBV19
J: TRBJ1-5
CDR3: CASRDRVDQPQHF

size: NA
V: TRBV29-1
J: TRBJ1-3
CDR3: CSVGTGNTIYF

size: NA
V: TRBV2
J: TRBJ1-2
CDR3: CASSEARLGRGLPNYGYTF

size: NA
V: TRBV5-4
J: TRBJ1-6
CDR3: CASSSRQAVYNSPLHF

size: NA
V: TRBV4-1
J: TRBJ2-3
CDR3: CASSYLAGGPDTQYF

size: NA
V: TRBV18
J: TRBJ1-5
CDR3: CASSRRVDNQPQHF

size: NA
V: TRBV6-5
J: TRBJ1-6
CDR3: CASSPGQGLSPLHF

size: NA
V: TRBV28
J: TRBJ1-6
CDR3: CASSVQADYSPLHF

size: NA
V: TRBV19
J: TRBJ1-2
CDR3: CASSRQGRDGYTF

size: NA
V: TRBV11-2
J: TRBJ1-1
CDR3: CASSLGRQSWSTEAFF

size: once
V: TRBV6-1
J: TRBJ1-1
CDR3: CASHTKNTEAFF

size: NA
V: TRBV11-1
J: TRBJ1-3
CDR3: CASSIDSGNTIYF

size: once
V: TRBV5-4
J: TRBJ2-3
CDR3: CASSPTMVSSTDTQYF

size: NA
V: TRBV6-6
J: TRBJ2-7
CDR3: CASSPARAAYEQYF

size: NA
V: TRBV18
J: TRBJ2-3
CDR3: CASSPPGDTQYF

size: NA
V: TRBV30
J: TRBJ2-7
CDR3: CAWSWAASYEQYF

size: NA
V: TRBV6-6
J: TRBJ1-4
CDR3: CASSYGATNEKLFF